The clone carrying this TCR beta chain was seen a handful of times. Its antigen is as yet unknown. The sample is drawn from a study of blood T cells in healthy people across ages. Every sample yielded at least 6 million isolated PBMCs. Sample-barcoded 5' priming and a J-beta primer mix drove a second PCR of roughly 7 to 11 cycles. TCRdb re-called the 5' RACE reads with MiXCR, one entry per CDR3 protein. The table lists 700,000 or so distinct CDR3 sequences, over 20% of them singletons. V trimming: 0 bases; J trimming: 3 bases; junction bases outside the gene matches: 2. CDR1 is SGHRS and CDR2 is YFSETQ in the germline V gene. The length of the CDR3 is 15 residues. General study results and limits: Higher diversity, along with more naive CD4+ cells, distinguished long-lived donors from aged donors. Diversity estimates drawn from one million T cells were deemed underestimates.

The specimen was blood. This chain joins TRBV5-1 and TRBJ1-4, with 7 nucleotides matching TRBD1. The TCR was taken from a man in his 70s in good health. DNA of the CDR3: TGCGCCAGCAGCTTGGACAGGGGATCTAATGAAAAACTGTTTTTT. Encoded protein: CASSLDRGSNEKLFF.